This is a list of T cell receptor beta chains from one sample in a study of identifying expanded T cells in peripheral blood. Sequencing was performed with immunoSEQ multiplex PCR; in TCRdb, only in-frame clones are kept and a portion is missing. The data hold more than 85,000 clones, with roughly 88% observed a single time. The source material was blood. Receptors were obtained from a person aged 18 to 70 in good health. Each CDR3 is given with its conserved first and last residue. A D gene is named only where the DNA matches it firmly. Clone size, where shown, is once, few, many, or a class for clones that have expanded.

NA	TRBV18	TRBD2	TRBJ2-3	CASSPTLAGHETDTQYF	TGTGCCAGCTCACCGACCTTAGCGGGCCACGAGACAGATACGCAGTATTTT
NA	TRBV30	TRBD1	TRBJ1-2	CAWDRDTNYGYTF	TGTGCCTGGGACAGGGACACAAACTATGGCTACACCTTC
NA	TRBV7-9	NA	TRBJ1-1	CASSLDMNTEAFF	TGTGCCAGCAGCTTAGACATGAACACTGAAGCTTTCTTT
NA	TRBV28	NA	TRBJ2-7	CASSPGGVYEQYF	TGTGCCAGCAGCCCCGGAGGGGTTTACGAGCAGTACTTC
few	TRBV7-8	NA	TRBJ2-3	CASSLATVSTDTQYF	TGTGCCAGCAGCTTAGCGACGGTGAGCACAGATACGCAGTATTTT
NA	TRBV28	NA	TRBJ2-7	CASRALAYEQYF	TGTGCCAGCAGGGCACTAGCATACGAGCAGTACTTC
NA	TRBV7-8	NA	TRBJ2-2	CASSFGQGGELFF	TGTGCCAGCAGCTTTGGGCAGGGCGGGGAGCTGTTTTTT
NA	TRBV5-1	NA	TRBJ2-3	CASSRSYRVGADTQYF	TGCGCCAGCAGCCGTTCTTACAGGGTCGGGGCAGATACGCAGTATTTT
NA	TRBV6-5	TRBD1	TRBJ1-1	CASSYSLGGITEAFF	TGTGCCAGCAGTTACTCCTTAGGGGGCATCACTGAAGCTTTCTTT
NA	TRBV4-1	NA	TRBJ1-5	CASSQELTVSNQPQHF	TGCGCCAGCAGCCAAGAGCTGACGGTTAGCAATCAGCCCCAGCATTTT
NA	TRBV5-6	TRBD2	TRBJ2-1	CASSLVSASGAIRQFF	TGTGCCAGCAGCTTGGTCTCGGCTAGCGGGGCCATCCGTCAGTTCTTC
once	TRBV11-2	TRBD2	TRBJ2-1	CASSFRTSGNNEQFF	TGTGCCAGCAGCTTTAGGACTAGCGGGAACAATGAGCAGTTCTTC
NA	TRBV29-1	NA	TRBJ1-1	CSVILIDGNTEAFF	TGCAGCGTAATACTTATCGACGGGAACACTGAAGCTTTCTTT
NA	TRBV14	NA	TRBJ2-2	CASSQIPGTGPDTGELFF	TGTGCCAGCAGCCAAATACCCGGTACGGGGCCGGACACCGGGGAGCTGTTTTTT
NA	TRBV6-1	TRBD1	TRBJ1-2	CAGRDPWTGDYGYTF	TGTGCCGGAAGAGACCCTTGGACAGGCGACTATGGCTACACCTTC
NA	TRBV30	NA	TRBJ2-3	CAGGRATDTQYF	TGTGCCGGAGGTCGGGCTACAGATACGCAGTATTTT
NA	TRBV4-1	TRBD2	TRBJ2-1	CASSQDSQAGGFYNEQFF	TGCGCCAGCAGCCAAGATTCCCAAGCGGGGGGCTTCTACAATGAGCAGTTCTTC
NA	TRBV5-6	TRBD1	TRBJ2-1	CASSPGTVNEQFF	TGTGCCAGCAGCCCCGGGACAGTCAATGAGCAGTTCTTC
NA	TRBV11-2	TRBD2	TRBJ2-1	CASSLVSGSRSYNEQFF	TGTGCCAGCAGCTTAGTCAGCGGGAGCCGATCCTACAATGAGCAGTTCTTC
NA	TRBV7-2	NA	TRBJ2-3	CASSYLGGRTDTQYF	TGTGCCAGCAGCTACCTCGGGGGGCGCACAGATACGCAGTATTTT
NA	TRBV29-1	TRBD2	TRBJ2-1	CSRSSGGEQFF	TGCAGCCGGTCAAGCGGGGGGGAGCAGTTCTTC
NA	TRBV9	NA	TRBJ2-2	CASSVVGIDVGRELFF	TGTGCCAGCAGCGTAGTTGGAATCGACGTGGGCCGGGAGCTGTTTTTT
once	TRBV28	NA	TRBJ1-2	CASSLGSMVGYTF	TGTGCCAGCAGTTTAGGTAGTATGGTGGGCTACACCTTC
NA	TRBV10-3	NA	TRBJ1-4	CAIRRNLNEKLFF	TGTGCCATCAGGAGGAACCTTAATGAAAAACTGTTTTTT
NA	TRBV28	NA	TRBJ2-3	CASSFLNTQYF	TGTGCCAGCAGTTTCCTCAATACGCAGTATTTT
NA	TRBV28	NA	TRBJ2-7	CASSLPTGKEYF	TGTGCCAGCAGTCTCCCGACAGGCAAGGAGTACTTC
NA	TRBV28	NA	TRBJ1-2	CASSLYIPSYGYTF	TGTGCCAGCAGTTTGTATATCCCAAGCTATGGCTACACCTTC
NA	TRBV5-5	NA	TRBJ2-7	CASSLAGAHEQYF	TGTGCCAGCAGCCTGGCCGGCGCCCACGAGCAGTACTTC
once	TRBV30	TRBD1	TRBJ2-7	CAWGTGNSDEQYF	TGTGCCTGGGGGACAGGGAATAGCGACGAGCAGTACTTC
NA	TRBV7-9	NA	TRBJ1-6	CASSLSGINSPLHF	TGTGCCAGCAGCTTATCCGGGATTAATTCACCCCTCCACTTT